This T cell receptor beta chain is from a study of post-analysis software for immune sequencing data. Study observations and caveats: The study found TRBV5-6, TRBV5-1 and TRBV20-1 among five or six TRBV segments more frequent in patients than controls.

Of note for this clonotype: Its specificity is not known.

TCR beta libraries were prepared from cDNA with unique molecular identifiers. TCRdb redid the calling of the PCR reads with MiXCR, one entry per CDR3 protein. The sample yields around 770,000 distinct CDR3 sequences, 46% seen once. The CDR3 is 19 amino acids. The germline gives CDR1 SGHVS, CDR2 FNYEAQ. Trimming took 5 bases from V and 7 from J, leaving 30 bases between them. The chain joins TRBV7-6 to TRBJ2-1, with D hard to call. Material: blood. The receptor was derived from a girl between 5 and 17 years old with multiple sclerosis. In nucleotides, the CDR3 is TGTGCCAGCAGCCCACAAGGCGCCCTCTCGTCAATACTTGGAAATGAGCAGTTCTTC. Amino acid sequence: CASSPQGALSSILGNEQFF.